This T cell receptor (beta chain) was sequenced during a study of blood T cell repertoires in COVID-19. Germline values: CDR1 MNHEY, CDR2 SMNVEV (reference sequence). V lost 2 bases, J lost 8 bases, and 10 bases lay in between. This CDR3 is 13 amino acids long. Adults between roughly 18 and 95 years of age took part from 24 US areas. Participants' own reports of clinical history determined their cohort assignment. In Cohort 3, a recovered donor had either two negative PCRs, clearance, or symptom resolution. The assay was immunoSEQ multiplex PCR, and TCRdb's table has in-frame clones only and misses some. The table includes 150,000 to 200,000 clones, approximately 89% detected once.

The TCR was taken from a woman younger than 35 who had recovered from COVID-19. Material for sequencing was PBMCs or T cells enriched from blood (not recorded which). V gene TRBV27 combines with J gene TRBJ2-1; tentatively, D is TRBD1 (5 bases). Written as DNA, the CDR3 is TGTGCCAGCAGTTTAAGGGAAGGGGATGAGCAGTTCTTC. This gives the protein CASSLREGDEQFF.